These 6 T cell receptor beta chains came from one sample sequenced in a study of CD8 T cells in ankylosing spondylitis. TCRdb ran MiXCR on the 5' RACE reads and lists one entry per CDR3 protein. The sample records over 130,000 distinct CDR3 sequences, 40% to 50% being singletons. The sequenced sample was synovial fluid, either unsorted or a sorted T cell fraction (not recorded which). These receptors originate from a male donor with ankylosing spondylitis.

V usage is TRBV7-9 and J usage is TRBJ2-2; 9 nucleotides line up with TRBD1. Per the germline V gene, CDR1 is SEHNR and CDR2 is FQNEAQ (reference sequence). The V and J ends lost 2 bases and 7 bases, in that order; junction bases with no gene match: 8. The CDR3 contains 16 residues. DNA for the CDR3: TGTGCCAGCAGCTTAAAACGGACAGGGGATTTCGGGGAGCTGTTTTTT. Its protein product is CASSLKRTGDFGELFF.

The chain employs TRBV2 and TRBJ2-1; D gene uncertain. The germline CDR1 and CDR2 sequences are SNHLY and FYNNEI. This CDR3 comprises 15 residues. Trimming left V 4 bases short and J 0 bases short, with 10 bases between. CDR3 protein: CASSVNPSSYNEQFF. The CDR3 DNA reads as TGTGCCAGCAGTGTTAACCCCAGCTCCTACAATGAGCAGTTCTTC.

In regard to this clonotype: One junction end disagrees with the germline gene, perhaps due to a read error. V usage is TRBV4-1 and J usage is TRBJ1-1, with D maybe TRBD1 (5 bases). Germline V CDR1 and CDR2: MGHRA, YSYEKL. The CDR3 sequence is 12 residues long. As DNA, the CDR3 is TGCGCCAGCAGCCAGACCGGGACCCACCTTACGTTT. This sequence encodes CASSQTGTHLTF.

The chain carries TRBV27 and TRBJ2-3; D gene unclear. CDR3 length: 17 amino acids. CDR1 MNHEY and CDR2 SMNVEV come from the germline V gene (reference sequence). Trimming took off 6 bases at V and 2 bases at J, with 21 bases between the two ends. CDR3 coding DNA: TGTGCCAGCAGGTTGGGCGACCTGCCTTCTTTCACAGATACGCAGTATTTT. Translation: CASRLGDLPSFTDTQYF.

This clonotype was counted a few times. The chain is built from TRBV7-3 and TRBJ2-3; maybe TRBD2 (5 bases). CDR1 and CDR2 from the germline V gene are SGHTA and FQGTGA. V gave up 1 base and J gave up 1 base, with 6 bases separating them. This CDR3 has 14 amino acids. The CDR3 is CASSLMGGTDTQYF. The CDR3 DNA sequence: TGTGCCAGCAGCTTAATGGGAGGCACAGATACGCAGTATTTT.

V usage is TRBV7-2 and J usage is TRBJ2-3; possible D gene TRBD1, 6 bases. V was cut by 3 bases and J by 0 bases, with 16 bases left in between. Germline CDR1 SGHTA, CDR2 FQGNSA. The CDR3 spans 17 residues. For the CDR3, the DNA is TGTGCCAGCAGCTTGGCCTTTTGGACAGCTAGCACAGATACGCAGTATTTT. As protein: CASSLAFWTASTDTQYF.